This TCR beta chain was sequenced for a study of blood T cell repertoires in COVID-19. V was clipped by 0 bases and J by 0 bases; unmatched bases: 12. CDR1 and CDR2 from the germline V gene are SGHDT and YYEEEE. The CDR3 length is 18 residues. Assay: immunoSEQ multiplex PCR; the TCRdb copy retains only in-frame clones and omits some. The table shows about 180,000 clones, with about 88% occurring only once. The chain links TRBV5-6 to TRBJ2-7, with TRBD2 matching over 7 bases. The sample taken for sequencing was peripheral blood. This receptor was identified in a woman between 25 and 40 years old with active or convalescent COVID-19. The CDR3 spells CASSLDFVIGGSSYEQYF. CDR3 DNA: TGTGCCAGCAGCTTGGATTTTGTGATTGGCGGGAGCTCCTACGAGCAGTACTTC. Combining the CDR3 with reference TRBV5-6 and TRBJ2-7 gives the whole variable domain DAGVTQSPTHLIKTRGQQVTLRCSPKSGHDTVSWYQQALGQGPQFIFQYYEEEERQRGNFPDRFSGHQFPNYSSELNVNALLLGDSALYLCASSLDFVIGGSSYEQYFGPGTRLTVT.